The clone carrying this T cell receptor (beta chain) was recorded a few times. The sample originates from a study of identical twins. Germline V gene data show CDR1 as MGHDK and CDR2 as SYGVNS. The ends were cut back, 1 base at V and 3 bases at J, with 13 bases in the middle. The CDR3 loop spans 15 amino acids. Template switching (which added a universal primer site) was used, and cDNA carried unique molecular identifiers. One entry per CDR3 protein results from TCRdb running MiXCR on the 5' RACE reads. The sample has a few hundred thousand distinct CDR3 sequences, around 6.5% seen once; the top ten hold roughly 14%. These data also formed part of another study, on T cells expressing NK-cell markers. From that second work: All TCR beta repertoires analysed originated from sorted CD3+CD56+NKG2C+, CD3+CD56+NKG2C- and CD3+CD56-NKG2C+ T cells. Within the sequenced cohort of eight donors, seven exhibited HCMV seropositivity and one was seronegative. The study left the HCMV specificity of expanded NKG2C+ T cell clones unresolved.

Sequences were obtained from CD8+ T cells sorted from blood. The V call is TRBV25-1, the J call TRBJ2-7; D remains unclear. This sequence originates from a woman aged 18-29 years in good health. CDR3 nucleotides: TGTGCCAGCAGTGAATCCCACACAGAAAACTACGAGCAGTACTTC. This gives the protein CASSESHTENYEQYF.